This T cell receptor (beta chain) is drawn from a study of blood T cell repertoires in COVID-19. Study as a whole: COVID-19 samples from acute and convalescent phases originated in the United States, Italy and Spain. Sample material is recorded as cDNA or gDNA derived from T cells, B-cell-depleted T cells, or PBMCs.

Under the authors' procedure: It was from reference gene primer amplification that nucleated cell counts were estimated. Assay: immunoSEQ multiplex PCR; the TCRdb copy retains only in-frame clones and omits some. V and J calls and clone size are as listed in that table; D and trimming were resolved from the DNA. Found here are a few hundred thousand clones, roughly 89% of them singletons; the top ten hold about 6%. V lost 6 bases, J lost 6 bases, and 6 bases stayed unmatched. Germline V gives CDR1 SGHAT, CDR2 FQNNGV. The CDR3 has 15 residues. This rearrangement joins TRBV11-2 to TRBJ1-5, with 12 bases fitting TRBD1. What was sequenced was peripheral blood. This TCR came from a man in his fifties or sixties who had recovered from COVID-19. The CDR3 DNA is TGTGCCAGCAGTAGGGACAGGGGGCCTTCTCAGCCCCAGCATTTT. Translating it yields CASSRDRGPSQPQHF.